This T cell receptor beta chain appears in the sequencing data of a study of early T cells in non-severe SARS-CoV-2 infection. V gave up 6 bases and J gave up 2 bases, with 7 bases separating them. The CDR3 is 12 residues long. Germline-derived CDR1 and CDR2 are SNHLY and FYNNEI. TCRdb redid the calling of the 5' RACE reads with MiXCR, one entry per CDR3 protein. The sample consists of fewer than 40,000 distinct CDR3 sequences, under 6% of them appearing once. The TCR was taken from an adult who was a healthcare worker with PCR-confirmed SARS-CoV-2 infection or an uninfected control (not recorded which). The chain has TRBV2 and TRBJ1-1; D remains unclear. Sequencing was performed on whole blood. The DNA of the CDR3 is TGTGCCAGCAGGGAGGGAAACACTGAAGCTTTCTTT. As protein: CASREGNTEAFF.